The 13 T cell receptor beta chains presented below share a single source sample, sequenced in a study of blood T cells in healthy people across ages. Alongside a J-beta primer mix, a sample-barcoded 5' primer served in a second PCR lasting 7 to 11 cycles. Each CDR3 protein is one row after TCRdb ran MiXCR on the 5' RACE reads. Altogether around 800,000 distinct CDR3 sequences are present, approximately 67% being singletons, with the ten largest covering around a quarter. Sample: blood. These receptors were collected from a man aged 30-40 years in good health.

This clonotype was found a few times. The chain employs TRBV27 and TRBJ2-7, with D tentatively TRBD1 (7 bases). Germline CDR1 MNHEY, CDR2 SMNVEV (reference sequence). The ends were cut back, 5 bases at V and 7 bases at J, with 15 bases in the middle. This CDR3 region has 13 residues. In nucleotides, the CDR3 is TGTGCCAGCAGTGGCGGGACAGTTTATGAGCAGTACTTC. Its protein product is CASSGGTVYEQYF.

DNA of the CDR3: TGTGCCAGCAGGGAGACGGGGACACAGAACACTGAAGCTTTCTTT. Its protein product is CASRETGTQNTEAFF. The chain employs TRBV6-4 and TRBJ1-1; possible D gene TRBD1, 6 bases. Trimming took off 6 bases at V and 1 base at J, with 15 bases between the two ends. The CDR3 runs 15 residues. The germline gives CDR1 MRHNA, CDR2 SNTAGT.

This clonotype has a count of ten or more. V gene TRBV4-2 combines with J gene TRBJ2-5, with 8 bases fitting TRBD1. Trimming at V came to 1 base and at J to 5 bases, leaving 6 bases not matched to a gene. Germline lookup yields CDR1 LGHNA and CDR2 YNFKEQ. The CDR3 sequence is 15 residues long. This CDR3 reads CASSQAQGAGETQYF. In DNA, the CDR3 is TGTGCCAGCAGCCAAGCCCAGGGGGCTGGGGAGACCCAGTACTTC.

The V gene is TRBV29-1, the J gene TRBJ1-2, with D tentatively TRBD1 (5 bases). Between the trimmed V and J ends, which lost 7 bases and 4 bases, there was a span of 16 bases. The CDR3 is made up of 13 amino acids. Per the germline V gene, CDR1 is SQVTM and CDR2 is ANQGSEA. The CDR3 DNA follows: TGCAGCGCCCTGGGCCCGGGGGGCTATGGCTACACCTTC. Encoded protein: CSALGPGGYGYTF.

This clonotype was seen more than once but under ten times. The chain is built from TRBV7-2 and TRBJ1-2, with no clear D. The V end lost 0 bases, the J end lost 8 bases, and 7 bases lay between the germline ends. The CDR3 consists of 12 residues. The germline gives CDR1 SGHTA, CDR2 FQGNSA. DNA for the CDR3: TGTGCCAGCAGCTTAGCGCTCAGGGGCTACACCTTC. Translated: CASSLALRGYTF. The whole variable domain, filled in from reference TRBV7-2 and TRBJ1-2, reads GAGVSQSPSNKVTEKGKDVELRCDPISGHTALYWYRQSLGQGLEFLIYFQGNSAPDKSGLPSDRFSAERTGGSVSTLTIQRTQQEDSAVYLCASSLALRGYTFGSGTRLTVV.

Notes on this clonotype: Without the conserved terminal phenylalanine or tryptophan, this CDR3 likely stems from a read error. The chain carries TRBV4-2 and TRBJ2-3; TRBD2 matches 8 bases. CDR3 length: 15 amino acids. V shed 1 base and J 6 bases; nucleotides not matched to a gene: 6. Looked up from germline, CDR1 is LGHNA and CDR2 is YNFKEQ. CDR3 coding DNA: TGTGCCAGCAGCCAAGGCCCGGGGGGGCCGGATACGCAGTATTTG. It encodes CASSQGPGGPDTQYL.

In this sample, this clonotype turned up a few times. The chain carries TRBV6-2 or TRBV6-3 and TRBJ2-7; the D gene could be TRBD1 or TRBD2 (5 bases each). The CDR3 is 16 residues long. Trimming took off 5 bases at V and 3 bases at J, with 20 bases between the two ends. Looked up from germline, CDR1 is MNHEY and CDR2 is SVGEGT. CDR3 in amino acids: CASSTPRDGRIYEQYF. The CDR3 bases are TGTGCCAGCAGTACACCCCGGGACGGAAGAATCTACGAGCAGTACTTC.

The chain couples TRBV20-1 to TRBJ1-6; D possibly corresponds to TRBD1 (5 bases). V lost 5 bases and J 6 bases, leaving 14 bases between the germline ends. CDR1 DFQATT and CDR2 SNEGSKA come from the germline V gene (reference sequence). The CDR3 length is 14 residues. CDR3 in amino acids: CSAGPGRTNSPLHF. The DNA of the CDR3 is TGCAGTGCTGGTCCGGGACGGACTAATTCACCCCTCCACTTT.

CDR3 loop: CASSLELLAEQYF. DNA for the CDR3: TGCGCCAGCAGCTTGGAGTTACTAGCCGAGCAGTACTTC. The chain links TRBV5-1 to TRBJ2-1; tentative D call: TRBD2 (6 bases). The closer fit of TRBJ2-7 to the DNA end suggests the J call may be wrong. The CDR3 is made up of 13 amino acids. Germline V gene sequence: CDR1 SGHRS, CDR2 YFSETQ.

The rearrangement joins TRBV7-7 to TRBJ2-7; TRBD2 matches 12 bases. The CDR3 length is 18 residues. V shed 2 bases and J 3 bases; nucleotides not matched to a gene: 11. From germline, CDR1 is SSHAT and CDR2 FNYEAQ (reference sequence). The CDR3 is CASSLRLAGGNLIYEQYF. For the CDR3, the DNA is TGTGCCAGCAGCTTAAGGCTAGCGGGGGGGAATTTGATCTACGAGCAGTACTTC.

This clonotype was counted ten times or more. The rearrangement links TRBV2 to TRBJ2-4; 10 bases align to TRBD1. The CDR3 covers 15 residues. CDR1 and CDR2 from the germline V gene are SNHLY and FYNNEI. V was clipped by 6 bases and J by 0 bases; unmatched bases: 2. The CDR3: CASRGTGEAKNIQYF. In DNA form, the CDR3 reads TGTGCCAGCAGAGGGACAGGGGAAGCCAAAAACATTCAGTACTTC.

The genes are TRBV13 and TRBJ1-2; TRBD1 is a possible D gene (6 bases). CDR1 PRHDT and CDR2 FYEKMQ come from the germline V gene (reference sequence). The V end lost 0 bases, the J end lost 4 bases, and 18 bases lay between the germline ends. This CDR3 contains 17 residues. The CDR3: CASSLGSTGSEGYGYTF. The CDR3 DNA follows: TGTGCCAGCAGCTTAGGGTCCACAGGGAGCGAGGGCTATGGCTACACCTTC.

The chain employs TRBV27 and TRBJ1-1; the D is unclear. Germline V lookup: CDR1 MNHEY, CDR2 SMNVEV (reference sequence). Trimming pared 5 bases from V and 0 bases from J, leaving 13 bases between. The CDR3 runs 15 residues. The CDR3, as DNA: TGTGCCAGCAGTCCCCAGCGGATAGTGAACACTGAAGCTTTCTTT. This translates into CASSPQRIVNTEAFF.